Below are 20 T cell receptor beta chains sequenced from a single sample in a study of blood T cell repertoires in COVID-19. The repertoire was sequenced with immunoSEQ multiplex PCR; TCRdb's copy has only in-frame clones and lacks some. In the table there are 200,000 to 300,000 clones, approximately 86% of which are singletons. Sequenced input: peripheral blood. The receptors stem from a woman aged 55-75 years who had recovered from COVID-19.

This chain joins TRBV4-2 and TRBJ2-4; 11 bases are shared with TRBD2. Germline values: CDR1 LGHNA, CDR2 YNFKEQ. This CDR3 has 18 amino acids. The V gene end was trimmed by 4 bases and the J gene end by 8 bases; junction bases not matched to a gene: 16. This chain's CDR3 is CASSPNLVGSGGAYIQYF. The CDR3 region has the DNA TGTGCCAGCAGCCCGAACCTTGTGGGTAGCGGGGGGGCATACATTCAGTACTTC.

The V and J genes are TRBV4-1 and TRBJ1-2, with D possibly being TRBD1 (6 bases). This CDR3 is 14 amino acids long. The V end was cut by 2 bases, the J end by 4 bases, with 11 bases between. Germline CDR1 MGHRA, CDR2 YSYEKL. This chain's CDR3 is CASSQHREPYGYTF. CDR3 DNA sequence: TGCGCCAGCAGCCAACACAGGGAACCCTATGGCTACACCTTC.

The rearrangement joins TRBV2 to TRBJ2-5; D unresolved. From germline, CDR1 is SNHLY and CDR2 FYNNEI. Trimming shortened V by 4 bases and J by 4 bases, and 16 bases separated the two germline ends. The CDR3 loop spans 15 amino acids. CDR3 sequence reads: CASSALNLSGETQYF. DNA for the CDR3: TGTGCCAGCAGTGCCCTCAACCTCTCAGGAGAGACCCAGTACTTC.

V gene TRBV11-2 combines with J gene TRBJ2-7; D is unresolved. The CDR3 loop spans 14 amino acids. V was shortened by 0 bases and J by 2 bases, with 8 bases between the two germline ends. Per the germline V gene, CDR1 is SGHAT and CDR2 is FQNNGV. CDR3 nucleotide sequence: TGTGCCAGCAGCTTAGAGGCGGTAGCCTACGAGCAGTACTTC. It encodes CASSLEAVAYEQYF.

CDR3 protein: CASSLGQGVSYEQYF. Written as DNA, the CDR3 is TGTGCCAGCAGCTTAGGACAGGGGGTCTCCTACGAGCAGTACTTC. The V and J genes are TRBV7-2 and TRBJ2-7; 9 bases are a match to TRBD1. This CDR3 is built from 15 residues. V lost 1 base and J lost 0; bases outside the gene matches: 1. The germline gives CDR1 SGHTA, CDR2 FQGNSA.

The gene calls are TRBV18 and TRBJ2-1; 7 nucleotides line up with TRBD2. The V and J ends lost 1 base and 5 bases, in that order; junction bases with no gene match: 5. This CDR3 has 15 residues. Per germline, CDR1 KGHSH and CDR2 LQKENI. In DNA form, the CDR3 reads TGTGCCAGCTCACCACAGTCGGCGGGGGACAATGAGCAGTTCTTC. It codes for CASSPQSAGDNEQFF.

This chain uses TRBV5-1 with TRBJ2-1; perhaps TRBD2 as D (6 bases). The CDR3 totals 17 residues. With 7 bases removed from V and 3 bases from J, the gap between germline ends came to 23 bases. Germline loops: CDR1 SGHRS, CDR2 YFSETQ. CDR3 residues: CASYRESDHPDYNEQFF. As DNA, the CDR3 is TGCGCCAGCTACCGGGAGAGCGACCACCCGGACTACAATGAGCAGTTCTTC.

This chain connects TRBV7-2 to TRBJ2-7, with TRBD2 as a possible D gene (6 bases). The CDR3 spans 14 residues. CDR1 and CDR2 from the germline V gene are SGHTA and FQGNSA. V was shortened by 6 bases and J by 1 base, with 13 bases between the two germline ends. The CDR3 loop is CASRPGLASYEQYF. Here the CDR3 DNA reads TGTGCCAGCAGACCGGGACTTGCTTCCTACGAGCAGTACTTC. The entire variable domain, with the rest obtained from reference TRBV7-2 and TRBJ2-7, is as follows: GAGVSQSPSNKVTEKGKDVELRCDPISGHTALYWYRQSLGQGLEFLIYFQGNSAPDKSGLPSDRFSAERTGGSVSTLTIQRTQQEDSAVYLCASRPGLASYEQYFGPGTRLTVT.

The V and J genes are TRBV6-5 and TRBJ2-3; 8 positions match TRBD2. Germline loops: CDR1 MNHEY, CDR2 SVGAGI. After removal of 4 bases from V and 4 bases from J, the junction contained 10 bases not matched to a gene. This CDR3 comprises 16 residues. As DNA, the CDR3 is TGTGCCAGCAGTTCCCCCTCGCGGGGGGCGGCAGATACGCAGTATTTT. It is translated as CASSSPSRGAADTQYF.

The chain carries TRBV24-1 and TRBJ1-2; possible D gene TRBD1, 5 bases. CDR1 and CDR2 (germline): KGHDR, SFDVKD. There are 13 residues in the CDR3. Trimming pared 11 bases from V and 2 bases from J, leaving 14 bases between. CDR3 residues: CAISRAGNYGYTF. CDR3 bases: TGTGCCATCTCTCGCGCAGGGAACTATGGCTACACCTTC.

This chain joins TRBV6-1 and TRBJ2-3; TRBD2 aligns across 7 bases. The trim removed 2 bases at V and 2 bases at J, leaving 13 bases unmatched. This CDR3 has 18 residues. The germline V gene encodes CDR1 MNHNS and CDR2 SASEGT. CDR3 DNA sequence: TGTGCCAGCAGTGAACGATCGAGCTCTAGCGGACCCACAGATACGCAGTATTTT. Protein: CASSERSSSSGPTDTQYF.

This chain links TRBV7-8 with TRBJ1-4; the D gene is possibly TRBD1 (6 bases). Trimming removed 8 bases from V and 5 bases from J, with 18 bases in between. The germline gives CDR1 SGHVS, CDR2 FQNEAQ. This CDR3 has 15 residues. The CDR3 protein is CASGQRQGKNEKLFF. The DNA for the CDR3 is TGTGCCAGCGGACAGAGGCAGGGAAAGAATGAAAAACTGTTTTTT.

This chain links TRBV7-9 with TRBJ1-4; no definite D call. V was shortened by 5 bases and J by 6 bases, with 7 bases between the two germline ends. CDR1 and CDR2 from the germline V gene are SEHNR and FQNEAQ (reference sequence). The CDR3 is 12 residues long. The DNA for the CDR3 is TGTGCCAGCAGCCCGTCCTATGAAAAACTGTTTTTT. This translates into CASSPSYEKLFF.

The CDR3 DNA reads TGTGCCAGCAGACGGAACAGGGGGCCGTCCGGGGAGCTGTTTTTT. Protein: CASRRNRGPSGELFF. The chain employs TRBV7-2 and TRBJ2-2; 9 bases fit TRBD1. This CDR3 has 15 residues. The junction had 8 bases not matched to a gene; V was cut back by 6 bases and J by 6 bases. Germline V CDR1 and CDR2: SGHTA, FQGNSA.

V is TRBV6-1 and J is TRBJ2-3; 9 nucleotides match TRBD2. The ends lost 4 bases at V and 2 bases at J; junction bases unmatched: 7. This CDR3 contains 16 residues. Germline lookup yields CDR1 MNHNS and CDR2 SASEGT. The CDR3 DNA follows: TGTGCCAGCAGTGTCCGGAGCGGGGGGTTCACAGATACGCAGTATTTT. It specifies CASSVRSGGFTDTQYF.

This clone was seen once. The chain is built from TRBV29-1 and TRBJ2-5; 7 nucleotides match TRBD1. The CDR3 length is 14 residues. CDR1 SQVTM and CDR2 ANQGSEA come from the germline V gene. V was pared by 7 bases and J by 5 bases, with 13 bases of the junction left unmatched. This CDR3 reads CSARPTGYGETQYF. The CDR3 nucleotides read TGCAGCGCCCGACCGACAGGGTATGGGGAGACCCAGTACTTC.

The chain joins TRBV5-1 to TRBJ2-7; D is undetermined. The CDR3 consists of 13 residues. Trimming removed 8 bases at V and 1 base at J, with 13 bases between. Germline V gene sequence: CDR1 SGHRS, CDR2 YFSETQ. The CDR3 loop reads CASRPGASYEQYF. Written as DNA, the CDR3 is TGCGCCAGTAGACCCGGAGCTTCCTACGAGCAGTACTTC.

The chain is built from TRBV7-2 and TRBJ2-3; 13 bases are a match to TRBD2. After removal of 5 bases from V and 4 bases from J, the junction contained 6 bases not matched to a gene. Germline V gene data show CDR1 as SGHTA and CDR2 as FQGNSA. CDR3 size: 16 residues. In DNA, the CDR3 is TGTGCCAGCAGCACGGGACTAGCGGGGCTTGCAGATACGCAGTATTTT. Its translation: CASSTGLAGLADTQYF.

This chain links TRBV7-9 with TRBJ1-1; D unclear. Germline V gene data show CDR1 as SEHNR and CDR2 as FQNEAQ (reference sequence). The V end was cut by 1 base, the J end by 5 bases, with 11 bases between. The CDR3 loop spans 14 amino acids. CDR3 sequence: CASSLVQVWTEAFF. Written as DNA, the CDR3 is TGTGCCAGCAGCTTAGTGCAGGTATGGACTGAAGCTTTCTTT.

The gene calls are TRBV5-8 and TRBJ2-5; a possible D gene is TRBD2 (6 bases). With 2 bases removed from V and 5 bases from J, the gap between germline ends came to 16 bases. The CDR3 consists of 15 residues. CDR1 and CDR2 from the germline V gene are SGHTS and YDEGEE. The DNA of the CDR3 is TGTGCCAGCAGCTTACGGGACTCTACTCTGGAGACCCAGTACTTC. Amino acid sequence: CASSLRDSTLETQYF.